A single sample gave rise to the 27 T cell receptor beta chains below, sequenced in a study of metastatic and nonmetastatic thyroid tumors. Using MiXCR, TCRdb re-called clones from the PCR reads. The sample lists approximately 31,000 clones, 15% to 20% occurring once. No patient had received any treatment before thyroid surgery. The sequenced sample consisted of blood. These receptors all come from a female donor with papillary thyroid cancer or a benign thyroid nodule (not recorded which). Some clones in this sample may be carry-over from other donors' samples.

This clone showed up many times. The CDR3, as DNA: TGTGCCAGCTCAACGCAGGGTGGGGACACTGAAGCTTTCTTT. Amino acid sequence: CASSTQGGDTEAFF. The rearrangement uses TRBV18 and TRBJ1-1; possibly TRBD1 for D (5 bases). Germline V gives CDR1 KGHSH, CDR2 LQKENI. Deletions cut 5 bases from V and 3 bases from J, with 13 bases between. There are 14 residues in the CDR3.

This clone was counted only a few times. The rearrangement links TRBV6-1 to TRBJ2-7; 7 bases map to TRBD2. Losses at the gene ends were 6 bases for V and 3 bases for J; bases not matched to a gene: 11. The CDR3 covers 15 residues. Germline assignment: CDR1 MNHNS and CDR2 SASEGT. CDR3 sequence: CASSQDGGSSYEQYF. The DNA for the CDR3 is TGTGCCAGCAGCCAAGACGGCGGGAGTAGCTACGAGCAGTACTTC.

This clone was seen repeatedly, ten times or more. This chain uses TRBV5-1 with TRBJ1-1; D remains ambiguous. In germline, CDR1 is SGHRS, CDR2 YFSETQ. V lost 0 bases and J 3 bases, leaving 12 bases between the germline ends. This CDR3 is built from 15 residues. The CDR3 loop is CASSLASVGDTEAFF. CDR3 nucleotides: TGCGCCAGCAGCTTGGCCTCGGTTGGGGACACTGAAGCTTTCTTT.

In this sample, this clone turned up many times. The V gene is TRBV5-1, the J gene TRBJ2-1; 7 nucleotides agree with TRBD2. CDR1 SGHRS and CDR2 YFSETQ come from the germline V gene. This CDR3 contains 15 residues. With V trimmed by 0 bases and J by 4 bases, 4 bases remained unmatched. The CDR3 bases are TGCGCCAGCAGCTTGGGACTAGCCCCTTACAATGAGCAGTTCTTC. Its translation is CASSLGLAPYNEQFF.

This clone has a handful of counts. This chain links TRBV28 with TRBJ1-2; TRBD1 aligns across 8 bases. The CDR3 is 14 residues long. The junction had 7 bases not matched to a gene; V was cut back by 4 bases and J by 6 bases. Per germline, CDR1 MDHEN and CDR2 SYDVKM. The CDR3 DNA sequence: TGTGCCAGCAGTTACTCGCAGGGGGCACATGGCTACACCTTC. Amino acids: CASSYSQGAHGYTF.

This clone was detected only a few times. This sequence may be a read error, since a much larger clone differs from it by one base. J is TRBJ2-1 and V is TRBV3-1; D remains ambiguous. The CDR3 is 13 amino acids. Germline V gene data show CDR1 as LGHDT and CDR2 as YNNKEL (reference sequence). The CDR3 loop is CASSQVTDGEQLF. As DNA, the CDR3 is TGTGCCAGCAGCCAAGTCACGGACGGTGAGCAGCTCTTC.

This clone was observed at least ten times. V and J are TRBV20-1 and TRBJ1-1, with no clear D. The CDR3 totals 13 residues. Germline CDR1 reads DFQATT; CDR2 reads SNEGSKA (reference sequence). The germline V and J ends were trimmed by 2 bases and 1 base, with 8 bases remaining between them. CDR3 coding DNA: TGCAGTGCTAGACCCGGGGAGAACACTGAAGCTTTCTTT. Its translation is CSARPGENTEAFF.

This clone was detected many times. The V gene is TRBV19, the J gene TRBJ2-3; D may be TRBD1 (5 bases). The CDR3 runs 13 residues. Germline V gene lookup returns CDR1 LNHDA and CDR2 SQIVND (reference sequence). With 7 bases removed from V and 3 bases from J, the gap between germline ends came to 11 bases. CDR3: CASIGHSTDTQYF. The CDR3 DNA is TGTGCCAGTATCGGACATTCGACAGATACGCAGTATTTT.

On this clone itself: A much larger clone lies a single base off, so this may be a read error. CDR3 sequence (DNA): TGTGCCAGCTCACCACCCCCGGCATGGGGCAATGAGCAGTTCTTC. As protein: CASSPPPAWGNEQFF. The rearrangement links TRBV18 to TRBJ2-1, with D uncertain. The CDR3 covers 15 residues. Trimming left V 0 bases short and J 6 bases short, with 12 bases between. Germline assignment: CDR1 KGHSH and CDR2 LQKENI.

This clone was seen repeatedly, ten times or more. This sequence joins TRBV25-1 and TRBJ1-1; a possible D gene is TRBD1 (5 bases). Germline lookup yields CDR1 MGHDK and CDR2 SYGVNS. Trimming stripped 4 bases from V and 4 bases from J, with 16 bases between. The CDR3 is 15 residues long. The CDR3 region is CASSVLTGLSTEAFF. In DNA, the CDR3 is TGTGCCAGCAGTGTTCTCACGGGACTTAGCACTGAAGCTTTCTTT.

The sample holds many counts of this clone. The chain joins TRBV19 to TRBJ2-2; the D gene could be TRBD1 or TRBD2 (5 bases each). V dropped 6 bases and J dropped 0 bases, with 11 bases sitting between them. Germline loops: CDR1 LNHDA, CDR2 SQIVND (reference sequence). The CDR3 covers 15 residues. The DNA of the CDR3 is TGTGCCAGTAGGGGGGTGGGGTCGAACACCGGGGAGCTGTTTTTT. Translated: CASRGVGSNTGELFF.

By share, this clone ranks as medium-sized. V and J are TRBV6-5 and TRBJ1-2; possibly TRBD1 for D (5 bases). The length of the CDR3 is 14 residues. V was pared by 2 bases and J by 7 bases, with 14 bases between. The germline gives CDR1 MNHEY, CDR2 SVGAGI. The CDR3 spells CASSYGTDIRGYTF. In DNA, the CDR3 is TGTGCCAGCAGTTACGGGACCGATATTCGTGGCTACACCTTC.

This clone was counted ten times or more. This chain uses TRBV5-8 with TRBJ2-6, with D hard to call. The CDR3 loop spans 16 amino acids. Germline CDR1 SGHTS, CDR2 YDEGEE. The V end was cut by 0 bases, the J end by 0 bases, with 7 bases between. The DNA for the CDR3 is TGTGCCAGCAGCTTGGATGGGGTCTCTGGGGCCAACGTCCTGACTTTC. Amino acids: CASSLDGVSGANVLTF. Full variable domain (outside the CDR3, taken from reference TRBV5-8 and TRBJ2-6): EAGVTQSPTHLIKTRGQQATLRCSPISGHTSVYWYQQALGLGLQFLLWYDEGEERNRGNFPPRFSGRQFPNYSSELNVNALELEDSALYLCASSLDGVSGANVLTFGAGSRLTVL.

This clone was recorded many times. The chain uses TRBV27 and TRBJ2-1; 12 bases agree with TRBD2. This CDR3 is built from 14 residues. The V gene end was trimmed by 10 bases and the J gene end by 6 bases; junction bases not matched to a gene: 7. Looked up from germline, CDR1 is MNHEY and CDR2 is SMNVEV (reference sequence). The CDR3 region has the DNA TGTGCCACCGAGGGACTAGCGGGTTCCAATGAGCAGTTCTTC. Encoded protein: CATEGLAGSNEQFF.

The table lists this clone with many counts. J is TRBJ1-1 and V is TRBV11-3; no clear D. Germline-derived CDR1 and CDR2 are SGHNT and YENEEA. V lost 0 bases to trimming and J lost 5 bases, with 7 bases between them. The CDR3 spans 13 residues. CDR3 amino acids: CASSLDRWTEAFF. The CDR3 nucleotides read TGTGCCAGCAGCTTAGATCGCTGGACTGAAGCTTTCTTT.

This clone showed up just once. A read error may explain this, as a much larger clone is one base away. The V call is TRBV5-8, the J call TRBJ2-4; 9 nucleotides line up with TRBD2. After removal of 3 bases from V and 0 bases from J, the junction contained 10 bases not matched to a gene. CDR1 SGHTS and CDR2 YDEGEE come from the germline V gene. The CDR3 sequence is 18 residues long. CDR3 nucleotides: TGTGCCAGCAGCTCTCATCTACTAGCGGGTGTAGCCAAAAACATTCAGTACTTC. Encoded protein: CASSSHLLAGVAKNIQYF.

This clone was seen at least ten times. The rearrangement uses TRBV19 and TRBJ1-5; 7 nucleotides agree with TRBD1. CDR3 size: 16 residues. The V segment lost 4 bases and the J segment 3 bases; nucleotides outside the gene matches: 9. Germline V gene sequence: CDR1 LNHDA, CDR2 SQIVND (reference sequence). In nucleotides, the CDR3 is TGTGCCAGTAGTACCAACCGGGACAGCTTCAATCAGCCCCAGCATTTT. Translated: CASSTNRDSFNQPQHF. Looking up the rest from reference TRBV19 and TRBJ1-5 gives the full variable domain: DGGITQSPKYLFRKEGQNVTLSCEQNLNHDAMYWYRQDPGQGLRLIYYSQIVNDFQKGDIAEGYSVSREKKESFPLTVTSAQKNPTAFYLCASSTNRDSFNQPQHFGDGTRLSIL.

Ten or more counts support this clone. The chain has TRBV24-1 and TRBJ2-2; no definite D call. The length of the CDR3 is 13 residues. CDR1 and CDR2 from the germline V gene are KGHDR and SFDVKD. V was clipped by 10 bases and J by 0 bases, with 8 bases between them. The CDR3 nucleotides are TGTGCCACTATGATTTCGAACACCGGGGAGCTGTTTTTT. Translating gives CATMISNTGELFF.

This clone appeared many times. The gene calls are TRBV7-2 and TRBJ1-4; D not resolved. CDR1 is SGHTA, CDR2 FQGNSA, per germline. The CDR3 is 14 residues long. V lost 5 bases and J lost 3, with 10 bases in between. The CDR3 DNA reads TGTGCCAGCAGCCCGAGGAGGGCTAATGAAAAACTGTTTTTT. It codes for CASSPRRANEKLFF.

This clone was picked up many times. This chain joins TRBV6-1 and TRBJ2-7, with D possibly called TRBD1 or TRBD2 (5 bases each). The CDR3 contains 16 residues. V dropped 2 bases and J dropped 1 base, with 15 bases sitting between them. Germline-derived CDR1 and CDR2 are MNHNS and SASEGT. Written as DNA, the CDR3 is TGTGCCAGCAGTGAACGGGGACCTCCAACTTCCTACGAGCAGTACTTC. Translation gives CASSERGPPTSYEQYF.

This clone was detected many times. The chain is built from TRBV2 and TRBJ1-1; no reliable D call. Germline CDR1 SNHLY, CDR2 FYNNEI. The length of the CDR3 is 14 residues. V was pared by 8 bases and J by 4 bases, with 17 bases between. In nucleotides, the CDR3 is TGTGCCAGCGCGCCATTCGAGGAGAGCACTGAAGCTTTCTTT. This sequence encodes CASAPFEESTEAFF.

A few counts support this clone. The CDR3 here is CASSLDIPTTYEQYF. For the CDR3, the DNA is TGTGCCAGCAGCTTAGATATACCTACAACCTACGAGCAGTACTTC. V usage is TRBV6-1 and J usage is TRBJ2-7; D is undetermined. The CDR3 totals 15 residues. Between the trimmed V and J ends, which lost 6 bases and 2 bases, there was a span of 17 bases. Germline V CDR1 and CDR2: MNHNS, SASEGT.

This clone appeared many times. The chain uses TRBV2 and TRBJ1-5; TRBD1 matches at 9 bases. Germline lookup yields CDR1 SNHLY and CDR2 FYNNEI. The CDR3 totals 15 residues. V gave up 5 bases and J gave up 4 bases; unmatched junction bases: 6. This CDR3 reads CASSWNRGLNQPQHF. DNA for the CDR3: TGTGCCAGCAGTTGGAACAGGGGGCTTAATCAGCCCCAGCATTTT.

This clone was picked up many times. The J gene is TRBJ2-5, the V gene TRBV2, with D possibly matching TRBD2 (5 bases). This CDR3 spans 17 amino acids. Germline CDR1 is SNHLY and CDR2 is FYNNEI. V was pared by 6 bases and J by 1 base, with 21 bases between. CDR3 sequence: CASSPQLGTMSQETQYF. The CDR3 bases are TGTGCCAGCAGCCCGCAACTAGGTACGATGTCCCAAGAGACCCAGTACTTC.

This clone showed up just a few times. Sequence at one end of the junction differs from germline and may be a read error. The V and J genes are TRBV6-1 and TRBJ2-2; tentative D call: TRBD2 (5 bases). Germline V gene lookup returns CDR1 MNHNS and CDR2 SASEGT. This CDR3 contains 15 residues. CDR3 DNA: TGTGCCAGCAGTGAGACTATCGGCAACACCGGTGAGCTGTTTTTT. This sequence encodes CASSETIGNTGELFF.

On this clone itself: A single base separates this from a much larger clone, so it may be a read error. This chain links TRBV27 with TRBJ2-1; 11 positions agree with TRBD2. CDR3 length equals 15 residues. From germline, CDR1 is MNHEY and CDR2 SMNVEV (reference sequence). The CDR3 protein is CAISYTSGSYNEQLF. The CDR3 coding sequence is TGTGCCATCAGCTACACTAGCGGGAGTTACAATGAGCAGCTCTTC.

This clone has a count of ten or more. The sample holds other DNA sequences that translate to the same CDR3. This sequence joins TRBV11-1 and TRBJ2-1; 9 bases map to TRBD2. The CDR3 has 16 residues. Germline assignment: CDR1 SGHAT and CDR2 FQDESV (reference sequence). Trimming at V came to 5 bases and at J to 2 bases, leaving 7 bases not matched to a gene. CDR3 amino acids: CASSAIAGDTYNEQFF. The CDR3 DNA follows: TGTGCCAGCAGCGCGATAGCGGGAGACACCTACAATGAGCAGTTCTTC.